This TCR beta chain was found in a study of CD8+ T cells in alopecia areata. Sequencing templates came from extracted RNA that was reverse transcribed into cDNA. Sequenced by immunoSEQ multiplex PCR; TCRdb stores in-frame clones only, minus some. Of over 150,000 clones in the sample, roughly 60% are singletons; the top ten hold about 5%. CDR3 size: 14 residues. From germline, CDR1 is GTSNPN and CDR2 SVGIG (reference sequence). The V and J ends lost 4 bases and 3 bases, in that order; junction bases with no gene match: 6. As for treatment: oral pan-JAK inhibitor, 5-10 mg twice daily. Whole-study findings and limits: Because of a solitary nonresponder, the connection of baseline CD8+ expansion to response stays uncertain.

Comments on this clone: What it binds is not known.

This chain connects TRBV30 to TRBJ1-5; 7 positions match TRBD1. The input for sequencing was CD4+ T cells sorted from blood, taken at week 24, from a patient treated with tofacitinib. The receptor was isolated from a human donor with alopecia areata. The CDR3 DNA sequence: TGTGCCTGGAACCGGGACAGACTCAATCAGCCCCAGCATTTT. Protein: CAWNRDRLNQPQHF.